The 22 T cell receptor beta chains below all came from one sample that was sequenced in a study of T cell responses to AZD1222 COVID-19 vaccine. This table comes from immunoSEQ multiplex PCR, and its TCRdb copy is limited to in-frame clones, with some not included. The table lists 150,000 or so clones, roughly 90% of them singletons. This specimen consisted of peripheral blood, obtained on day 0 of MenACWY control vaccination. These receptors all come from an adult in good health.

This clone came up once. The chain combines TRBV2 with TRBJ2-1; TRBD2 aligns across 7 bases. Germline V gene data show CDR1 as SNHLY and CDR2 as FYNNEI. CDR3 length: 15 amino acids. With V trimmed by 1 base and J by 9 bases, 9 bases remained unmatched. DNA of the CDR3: TGTGCCAGCAGTGAAGGTGGAGTCAGGGAGGGTGAGCAGTTCTTC. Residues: CASSEGGVREGEQFF.

The CDR3 loop is CASSQRTGNYNSPLHF. The CDR3 DNA reads as TGCGCCAGCAGCCAAAGGACAGGGAATTATAATTCACCCCTCCACTTT. This chain uses TRBV4-1 with TRBJ1-6, with 8 positions matching TRBD1. The germline gives CDR1 MGHRA, CDR2 YSYEKL. With V trimmed by 2 bases and J by 4 bases, 4 bases remained unmatched. The CDR3 runs 16 residues.

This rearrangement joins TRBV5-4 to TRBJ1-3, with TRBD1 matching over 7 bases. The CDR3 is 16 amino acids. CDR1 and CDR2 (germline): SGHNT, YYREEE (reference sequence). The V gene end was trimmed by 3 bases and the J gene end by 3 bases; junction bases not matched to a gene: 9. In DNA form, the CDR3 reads TGTGCCAGCAGCTCGGCCACAGGGGCGGGTGGAAACACCATATATTTT. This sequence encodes CASSSATGAGGNTIYF.

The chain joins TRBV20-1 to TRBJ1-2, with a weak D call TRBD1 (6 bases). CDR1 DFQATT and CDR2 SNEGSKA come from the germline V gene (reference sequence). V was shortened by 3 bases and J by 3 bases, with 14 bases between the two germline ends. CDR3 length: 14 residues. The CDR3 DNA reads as TGCAGTGCTAGTGAATTACAGGGTGACTATGGCTACACCTTC. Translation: CSASELQGDYGYTF.

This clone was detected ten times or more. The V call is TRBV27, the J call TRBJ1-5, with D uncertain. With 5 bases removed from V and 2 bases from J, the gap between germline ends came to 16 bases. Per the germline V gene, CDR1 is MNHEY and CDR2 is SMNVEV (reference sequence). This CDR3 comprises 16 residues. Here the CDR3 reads CASSPRTVTGNQPQHF. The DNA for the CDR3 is TGTGCCAGCAGTCCCCGGACGGTGACGGGCAATCAGCCCCAGCATTTT.

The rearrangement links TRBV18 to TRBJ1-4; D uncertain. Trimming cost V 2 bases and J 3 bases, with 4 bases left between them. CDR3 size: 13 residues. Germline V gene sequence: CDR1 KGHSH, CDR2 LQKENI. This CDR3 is CASSPSANEKLFF. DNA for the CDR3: TGTGCCAGCTCACCATCGGCTAATGAAAAACTGTTTTTT. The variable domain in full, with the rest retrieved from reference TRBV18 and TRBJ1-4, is NAGVMQNPRHLVRRRGQEARLRCSPMKGHSHVYWYRQLPEEGLKFMVYLQKENIIDESGMPKERFSAEFPKEGPSILRIQQVVRGDSAAYFCASSPSANEKLFFGSGTQLSVL.

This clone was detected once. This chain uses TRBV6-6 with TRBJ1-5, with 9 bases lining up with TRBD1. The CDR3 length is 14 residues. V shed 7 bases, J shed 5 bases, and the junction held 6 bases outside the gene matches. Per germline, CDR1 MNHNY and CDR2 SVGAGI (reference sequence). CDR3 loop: CASKSGTGHQPQHF. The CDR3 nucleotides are TGTGCCAGCAAATCCGGGACAGGGCATCAGCCCCAGCATTTT.

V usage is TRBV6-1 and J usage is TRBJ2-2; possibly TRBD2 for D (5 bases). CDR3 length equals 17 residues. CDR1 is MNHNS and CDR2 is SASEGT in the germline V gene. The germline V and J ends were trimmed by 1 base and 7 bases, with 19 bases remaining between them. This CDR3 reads CASSEVVARTYFGELFF. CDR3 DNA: TGTGCCAGCAGTGAAGTTGTAGCCAGGACTTACTTCGGGGAGCTGTTTTTT.

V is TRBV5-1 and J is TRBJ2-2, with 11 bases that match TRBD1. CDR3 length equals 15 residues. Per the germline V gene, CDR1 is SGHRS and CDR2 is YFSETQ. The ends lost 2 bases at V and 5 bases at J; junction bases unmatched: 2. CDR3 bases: TGCGCCAGCAGCTTAGGGACAGGGGGGACCGGGGAGCTGTTTTTT. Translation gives CASSLGTGGTGELFF.

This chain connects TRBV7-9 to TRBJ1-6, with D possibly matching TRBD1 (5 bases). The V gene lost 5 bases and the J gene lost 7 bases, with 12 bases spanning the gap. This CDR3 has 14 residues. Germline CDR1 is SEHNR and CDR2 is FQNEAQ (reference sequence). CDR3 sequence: CASSLTQGNSPLHF. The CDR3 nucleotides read TGTGCCAGCAGCCTCACTCAGGGCAATTCACCCCTCCACTTT. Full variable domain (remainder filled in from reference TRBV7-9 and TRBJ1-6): DTGVSQNPRHKITKRGQNVTFRCDPISEHNRLYWYRQTLGQGPEFLTYFQNEAQLEKSRLLSDRFSAERPKGSFSTLEIQRTEQGDSAMYLCASSLTQGNSPLHFGNGTRLTVT.

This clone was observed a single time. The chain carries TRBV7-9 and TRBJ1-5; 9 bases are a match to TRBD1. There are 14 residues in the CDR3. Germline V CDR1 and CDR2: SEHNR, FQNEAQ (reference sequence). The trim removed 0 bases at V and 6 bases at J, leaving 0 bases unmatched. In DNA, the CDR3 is TGTGCCAGCAGCTTAGCGGGACAGGGTCAGCCCCAGCATTTT. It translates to CASSLAGQGQPQHF.

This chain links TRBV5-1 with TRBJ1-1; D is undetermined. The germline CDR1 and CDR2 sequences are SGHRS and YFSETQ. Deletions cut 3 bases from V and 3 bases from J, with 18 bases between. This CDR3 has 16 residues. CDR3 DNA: TGCGCCAGCAGCTGGGCCCCGGGAGAAGCCGACACTGAAGCTTTCTTT. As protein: CASSWAPGEADTEAFF.

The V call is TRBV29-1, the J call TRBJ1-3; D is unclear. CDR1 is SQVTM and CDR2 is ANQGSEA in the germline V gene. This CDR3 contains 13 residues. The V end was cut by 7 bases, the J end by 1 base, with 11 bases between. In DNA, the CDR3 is TGCAGCGGGTCAGAGGAGTCTGGAAACACCATATATTTT. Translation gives CSGSEESGNTIYF.

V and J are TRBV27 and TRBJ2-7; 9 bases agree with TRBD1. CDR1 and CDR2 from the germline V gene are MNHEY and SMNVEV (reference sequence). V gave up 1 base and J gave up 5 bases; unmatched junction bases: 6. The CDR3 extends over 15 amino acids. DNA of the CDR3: TGTGCCAGCAGTTTATTTTCGACAGGGGGAAACGAGCAGTACTTC. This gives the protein CASSLFSTGGNEQYF.

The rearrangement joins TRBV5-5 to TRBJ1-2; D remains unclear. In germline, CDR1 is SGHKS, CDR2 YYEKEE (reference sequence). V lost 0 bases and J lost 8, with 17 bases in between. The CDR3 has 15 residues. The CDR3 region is CASSLDVGNRAGYTF. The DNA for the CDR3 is TGTGCCAGCAGCTTGGACGTGGGAAATCGAGCGGGCTACACCTTC. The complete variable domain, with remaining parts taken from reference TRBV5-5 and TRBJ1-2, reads DAGVTQSPTHLIKTRGQQVTLRCSPISGHKSVSWYQQVLGQGPQFIFQYYEKEERGRGNFPDRFSARQFPNYSSELNVNALLLGDSALYLCASSLDVGNRAGYTFGSGTRLTVV.

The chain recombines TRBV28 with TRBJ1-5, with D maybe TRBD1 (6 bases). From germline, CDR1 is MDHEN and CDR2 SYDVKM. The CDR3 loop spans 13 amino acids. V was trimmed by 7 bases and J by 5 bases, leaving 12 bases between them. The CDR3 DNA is TGTGCCAGCAAAACAGGGAGGTATCAGCCCCAGCATTTT. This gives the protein CASKTGRYQPQHF. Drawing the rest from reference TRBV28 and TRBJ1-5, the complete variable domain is DVKVTQSSRYLVKRTGEKVFLECVQDMDHENMFWYRQDPGLGLRLIYFSYDVKMKEKGDIPEGYSVSREKKERFSLILESASTNQTSMYLCASKTGRYQPQHFGDGTRLSIL.

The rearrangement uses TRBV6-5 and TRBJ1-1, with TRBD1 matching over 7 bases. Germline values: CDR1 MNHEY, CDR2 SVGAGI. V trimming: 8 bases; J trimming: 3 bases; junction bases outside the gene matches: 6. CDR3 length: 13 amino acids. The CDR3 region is CASVKGAHTEAFF. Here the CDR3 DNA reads TGTGCCAGCGTAAAGGGGGCGCACACTGAAGCTTTCTTT.

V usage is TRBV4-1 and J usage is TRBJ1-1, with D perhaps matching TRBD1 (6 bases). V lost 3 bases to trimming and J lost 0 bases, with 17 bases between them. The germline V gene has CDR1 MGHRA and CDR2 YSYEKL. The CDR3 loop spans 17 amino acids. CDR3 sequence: CASSHHRTDLMNTEAFF. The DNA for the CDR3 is TGCGCCAGCAGCCACCATCGGACAGACCTCATGAACACTGAAGCTTTCTTT.

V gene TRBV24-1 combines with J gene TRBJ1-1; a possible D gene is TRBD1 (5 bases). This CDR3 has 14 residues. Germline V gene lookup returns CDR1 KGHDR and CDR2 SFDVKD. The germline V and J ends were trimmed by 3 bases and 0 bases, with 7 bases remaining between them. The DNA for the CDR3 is TGTGCCACCAGTGATACAGGACTGAACACTGAAGCTTTCTTT. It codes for CATSDTGLNTEAFF.

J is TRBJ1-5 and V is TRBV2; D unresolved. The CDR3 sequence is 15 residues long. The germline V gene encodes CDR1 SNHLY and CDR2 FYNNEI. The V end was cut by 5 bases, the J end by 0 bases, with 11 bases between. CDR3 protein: CASSRGKNSNQPQHF. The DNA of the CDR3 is TGTGCCAGCAGTAGAGGGAAAAATAGCAATCAGCCCCAGCATTTT.

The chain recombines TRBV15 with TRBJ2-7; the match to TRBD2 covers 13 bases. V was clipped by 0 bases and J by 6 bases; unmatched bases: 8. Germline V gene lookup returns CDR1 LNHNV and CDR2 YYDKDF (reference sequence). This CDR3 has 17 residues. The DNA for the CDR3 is TGTGCCACCAGCAGAGATCGACTAGCGGGAGGTGGGTCCGAGCAGTACTTC. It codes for CATSRDRLAGGGSEQYF. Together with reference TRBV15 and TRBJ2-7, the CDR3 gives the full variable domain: DAMVIQNPRYQVTQFGKPVTLSCSQTLNHNVMYWYQQKSSQAPKLLFHYYDKDFNNEADTPDNFQSRRPNTSFCFLDIRSPGLGDTAMYLCATSRDRLAGGGSEQYFGPGTRLTVT.

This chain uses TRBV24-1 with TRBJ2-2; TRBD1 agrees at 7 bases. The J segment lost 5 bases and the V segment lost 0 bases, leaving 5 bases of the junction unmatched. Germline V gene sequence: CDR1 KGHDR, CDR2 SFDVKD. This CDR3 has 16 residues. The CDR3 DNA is TGTGCCACCAGTGATTTGCGGGGACAGTATACCGGGGAGCTGTTTTTT. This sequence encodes CATSDLRGQYTGELFF.